The text below deals with one T cell receptor beta chain. The antigen remains undetermined. TCRdb's copy holds only in-frame clones and misses some; the assay was immunoSEQ multiplex PCR. Seen here are tens of thousands of clones, about 90% observed once, and the top ten hold roughly 0.32%. This sample was taken from a study of OX40 agonist ivuxolimab in advanced cancers. Study-wide results and caveats: Expanded clones belonging to CD8+ T cells outnumbered, on average, those of CD4+. Doses of 0.1 to 3.0 mg/kg were accompanied by clonal expansion of CD4+ and CD8+ blood T cells by week 6.

This TCR derives from an adult with an advanced solid tumor such as melanoma, head and neck, liver or kidney cancer. Material: CD4+ or CD8+ T cells sorted from blood, obtained in a trial of the OX40 agonist ivuxolimab.

CDR3 nucleotide sequence: TGTGCCAGCAGTGTTGAAGGGTTTTGGGAGCAGTTCTTC. Its translation is CASSVEGFWEQFF. The chain couples TRBV2 to TRBJ2-1, with D unclear. The CDR3 has 13 amino acids. V dropped 4 bases and J dropped 10 bases, with 14 bases sitting between them. The germline V gene has CDR1 SNHLY and CDR2 FYNNEI.